One and the same sample provided the 22 T cell receptor beta chains below, sequenced in a study of shared clonotypes between healthy human individuals. Profiling relied on immunoSEQ multiplex PCR, and the TCRdb table lists in-frame clones only, not all of them. This sample carries millions of clones, 85% to 95% of them seen once, and the ten largest clones take 0.1% to 0.15%. What was sequenced was naive CD4+ T cells sorted from blood. The subset was: CD45RA+ positively selected. These receptors originate from a man in his late teens or twenties in good health.

This clone has just one count. This specimen includes other DNA sequences encoding the same CDR3. This rearrangement joins TRBV7-6 to TRBJ2-2, with D possibly matching TRBD1 (6 bases). CDR1 is SGHVS and CDR2 is FNYEAQ in the germline V gene. Between the trimmed V and J ends, which lost 5 bases and 4 bases, there was a span of 11 bases. This CDR3 region has 14 residues. The CDR3 region has the DNA TGTGCCAGCAGCCCAAGAGGGGGCACCGGGGAGCTGTTTTTT. Translated: CASSPRGGTGELFF.

The table lists this clone with a count of one. The chain uses TRBV4-1 and TRBJ1-4; the D gene is possibly TRBD1 (5 bases). Germline-derived CDR1 and CDR2 are MGHRA and YSYEKL. V was cut by 1 base and J by 1 base, with 13 bases left in between. The CDR3 extends over 17 amino acids. CDR3 sequence (DNA): TGCGCCAGCAGCCAAGTGGGGGGGGTAAGAACTAATGAAAAACTGTTTTTT. Residues: CASSQVGGVRTNEKLFF.

V and J are TRBV15 and TRBJ2-1, with 7 bases matching TRBD1. CDR1 is LNHNV and CDR2 is YYDKDF in the germline V gene (reference sequence). The CDR3 runs to 17 residues. V was clipped by 0 bases and J by 7 bases; unmatched bases: 12. The CDR3 protein is CATSRDPGTADQNEQFF. For the CDR3, the DNA is TGTGCCACCAGCAGAGACCCCGGGACAGCCGACCAGAATGAGCAGTTCTTC.

The V call is TRBV7-9, the J call TRBJ1-6, with D uncertain. The CDR3 runs 14 residues. V lost 4 bases, J lost 10 bases, and 14 bases lay in between. CDR1 is SEHNR and CDR2 is FQNEAQ in the germline V gene (reference sequence). CDR3 sequence: CASSSSKTGSPLHF. Here the CDR3 DNA reads TGTGCCAGCAGCTCGTCCAAGACGGGATCACCCCTCCACTTT.

The chain is built from TRBV10-2 and TRBJ2-2; tentatively, D is TRBD2 (6 bases). From germline, CDR1 is WSHSY and CDR2 SAAADI. This CDR3 has 17 residues. V was cut by 0 bases and J by 1 base, with 12 bases left in between. CDR3 nucleotides: TGCGCCAGCAGTGAGTCAGCAGCGGGCCTGAACACCGGGGAGCTGTTTTTT. This sequence encodes CASSESAAGLNTGELFF.

This chain joins TRBV28 and TRBJ1-3; the D is unclear. CDR1 and CDR2 (germline): MDHEN, SYDVKM. With 6 bases removed from V and 5 bases from J, the gap between germline ends came to 17 bases. The CDR3 runs to 15 residues. CDR3 sequence: CASRREKLGRNTIYF. CDR3 nucleotides: TGTGCCAGCAGGAGAGAGAAATTAGGACGAAACACCATATATTTT.

This chain connects TRBV5-4 to TRBJ2-1; D may be TRBD1 (6 bases). This CDR3 comprises 13 residues. Trimming removed 3 bases from V and 5 bases from J, with 9 bases in between. The germline V gene encodes CDR1 SGHNT and CDR2 YYREEE (reference sequence). CDR3 DNA sequence: TGTGCCAGCAGCTCACAGGGTCACAATGAGCAGTTCTTC. This encodes CASSSQGHNEQFF.

The chain couples TRBV15 to TRBJ1-6; D possibly corresponds to TRBD1 (6 bases). From germline, CDR1 is LNHNV and CDR2 YYDKDF (reference sequence). The CDR3 is 21 residues long. Trimming took 0 bases from V and 0 from J, leaving 21 bases between them. The CDR3 DNA follows: TGTGCCACCAGCAGAGATCTTTATATCGCAGGGGAGTCCTCCTATAATTCACCCCTCCACTTT. Protein product: CATSRDLYIAGESSYNSPLHF.

This clone was seen once. The chain joins TRBV7-2 to TRBJ1-2; 7 bases match TRBD1. The V and J ends lost 6 bases and 9 bases, in that order; junction bases with no gene match: 16. The CDR3 covers 15 residues. Germline-derived CDR1 and CDR2 are SGHTA and FQGNSA. CDR3 in DNA: TGTGCCAGCAGTCCTACAGGGGCGAGCCCGGTTAGCTACACCTTC. This sequence encodes CASSPTGASPVSYTF.

The chain joins TRBV30 to TRBJ1-1, with TRBD1 as a possible D gene (6 bases). Trimming took off 1 base at V and 0 bases at J, with 12 bases between the two ends. Germline V gene sequence: CDR1 GTSNPN, CDR2 SVGIG (reference sequence). This CDR3 comprises 15 residues. CDR3 in DNA: TGTGCCTGGAGTGCAGGAGACAGGATGAACACTGAAGCTTTCTTT. Translating gives CAWSAGDRMNTEAFF.

The chain's CDR3 is CASSLNTDENTEAFF. DNA for the CDR3: TGTGCCAGCTCACTTAACACGGACGAGAACACTGAAGCTTTCTTT. This chain joins TRBV18 and TRBJ1-1; no reliable D call. The CDR3 totals 15 residues. Between the trimmed V and J ends, which lost 4 bases and 1 base, there was a span of 13 bases. Per germline, CDR1 KGHSH and CDR2 LQKENI.

This clone was counted once. This chain joins TRBV5-1 and TRBJ2-7; a weak D match, TRBD1 (6 bases). CDR1 is SGHRS, CDR2 YFSETQ, per germline. The CDR3 extends over 12 amino acids. V lost 4 bases and J lost 6, with 11 bases in between. CDR3 in amino acids: CASSIWGREQYF. The CDR3 nucleotides are TGCGCCAGCAGCATCTGGGGGCGCGAGCAGTACTTC.

V usage is TRBV9 and J usage is TRBJ2-1; D perhaps matches TRBD2 (5 bases). V was shortened by 0 bases and J by 6 bases, with 10 bases between the two germline ends. CDR3 length: 14 amino acids. Germline values: CDR1 SGDLS, CDR2 YYNGEE. CDR3 in amino acids: CASSVASGLNEQFF. Here the CDR3 DNA reads TGTGCCAGCAGCGTAGCAAGCGGACTCAATGAGCAGTTCTTC. Supplemented by reference TRBV9 and TRBJ2-1, the full variable domain reads DSGVTQTPKHLITATGQRVTLRCSPRSGDLSVYWYQQSLDQGLQFLIQYYNGEERAKGNILERFSAQQFPDLHSELNLSSLELGDSALYFCASSVASGLNEQFFGPGTRLTVL.

On this clone: Other DNA sequences from this sample encode an identical CDR3 as well. This chain joins TRBV9 and TRBJ2-2; possibly TRBD2 for D (6 bases). The germline V gene has CDR1 SGDLS and CDR2 YYNGEE. This CDR3 has 14 residues. The V and J ends lost 0 bases and 5 bases respectively, with 8 bases between them. CDR3 residues: CASSVVGGTGELFF. The CDR3 bases are TGTGCCAGCAGCGTAGTGGGGGGAACCGGGGAGCTGTTTTTT.

The rearrangement joins TRBV7-2 to TRBJ2-7, with a weak D call TRBD2 (5 bases). V shed 5 bases and J shed 5 bases, with 19 bases lying between them. Looked up from germline, CDR1 is SGHTA and CDR2 is FQGNSA. There are 15 residues in the CDR3. CDR3 sequence: CASSPSGGRAHEQYF. In DNA, the CDR3 is TGTGCCAGCAGCCCGTCCGGCGGGCGGGCCCACGAGCAGTACTTC.

This chain connects TRBV7-8 to TRBJ2-5; D call uncertain. This CDR3 is built from 15 residues. CDR1 and CDR2 (germline): SGHVS, FQNEAQ. Trimming shortened V by 0 bases and J by 5 bases, and 13 bases separated the two germline ends. Here the CDR3 reads CASSLALAPGETQYF. The CDR3 DNA reads TGTGCCAGCAGCTTAGCGTTAGCTCCTGGGGAGACCCAGTACTTC.

The V and J genes are TRBV10-3 and TRBJ1-1; TRBD1 is a possible D gene (5 bases). CDR1 and CDR2 from the germline V gene are ENHRY and SYGVKD. Trimming stripped 8 bases from V and 1 base from J, with 11 bases between. The CDR3 extends over 13 amino acids. CDR3: CAIGGVENTEAFF. CDR3 nucleotide sequence: TGTGCCATCGGAGGGGTGGAGAACACTGAAGCTTTCTTT.

The chain carries TRBV6-1 and TRBJ2-7; 7 bases match TRBD1. CDR1 is MNHNS and CDR2 is SASEGT in the germline V gene. This CDR3 is built from 15 residues. V trimming: 5 bases; J trimming: 3 bases; junction bases outside the gene matches: 10. CDR3 residues: CASSRPPGQNYEQYF. Written as DNA, the CDR3 is TGTGCCAGCAGTCGACCCCCGGGACAGAACTACGAGCAGTACTTC.

The chain has TRBV5-1 and TRBJ2-5; either TRBD1 or TRBD2 may fit D (6 bases each). There are 14 residues in the CDR3. Germline CDR1 and CDR2: SGHRS and YFSETQ. Trimming left V 4 bases short and J 0 bases short, with 10 bases between. The CDR3 reads CASSGGTYQETQYF. The CDR3 nucleotides are TGCGCCAGCAGCGGAGGGACATACCAAGAGACCCAGTACTTC.

As DNA, the CDR3 is TGTGCCAGCAGCGGACAGACTAATTCACCCCTCCACTTT. Its protein product is CASSGQTNSPLHF. The rearrangement joins TRBV6-5 to TRBJ1-6, with D maybe TRBD1 (6 bases). The V gene lost 6 bases and the J gene lost 6 bases, with 9 bases spanning the gap. Looked up from germline, CDR1 is MNHEY and CDR2 is SVGAGI. CDR3 size: 13 residues.

The gene calls are TRBV6-6 and TRBJ1-2, with TRBD1 matching 8 bases. V gave up 4 bases and J gave up 6 bases; unmatched junction bases: 7. Germline-derived CDR1 and CDR2 are MNHNY and SVGAGI (reference sequence). This CDR3 has 14 residues. This CDR3 is CASSWGTGEDGYTF. The CDR3 nucleotides are TGTGCCAGCAGTTGGGGGACAGGAGAGGATGGCTACACCTTC.

Worth noting for this clone: Other DNA sequences in the sample encode the same CDR3. CDR3 residues: CASSLDSGGYEQYF. The CDR3 DNA follows: TGTGCCAGCAGCTTAGATTCAGGGGGGTACGAGCAGTACTTC. The V gene is TRBV7-2, the J gene TRBJ2-7; D might be TRBD1 (7 bases). The CDR3 covers 14 residues. V was trimmed by 1 base and J by 4 bases, leaving 11 bases between them. Germline CDR1 reads SGHTA; CDR2 reads FQGNSA.